One sample yielded the 10 T cell receptor beta chains listed below, sequenced in a study of molecular identifiers for immune sequencing clone quantification. MiXCR, run by TCRdb on the PCR reads, gives a single entry per CDR3 protein. The sample has 15,000 to 20,000 distinct CDR3 sequences; around 23% are singletons. Sequenced input: naive CD8+ T cells from blood, with Jurkat cell RNA spiked in. Described subset: FACS-sorted CD8+CD4-CCR7+CD45RA+ naive T cells. These receptors were collected from a human donor in good health. Some libraries in this study had Jurkat cell RNA spiked in.

This clonotype is labeled as medium-sized (0.01 to 0.1%). V usage is TRBV7-2 and J usage is TRBJ2-7; D perhaps matches TRBD2 (6 bases). Germline-derived CDR1 and CDR2 are SGHTA and FQGNSA. The CDR3 runs 14 residues. The V end lost 3 bases, the J end lost 4 bases, and 13 bases lay between the germline ends. The CDR3 loop reads CASSFESGRYEQYF. Written as DNA, the CDR3 is TGTGCCAGCAGCTTTGAGAGCGGGCGGTACGAGCAGTACTTC.

This clonotype was seen repeatedly, ten times or more. This chain uses TRBV7-9 with TRBJ2-3; D is possibly TRBD2 (6 bases). The V and J ends lost 6 bases and 6 bases respectively, with 22 bases between them. The CDR3 length is 16 residues. Germline-derived CDR1 and CDR2 are SEHNR and FQNEAQ (reference sequence). CDR3 in DNA: TGTGCCAGCAGTCCTCTCCGGGACTTACTTGGGGATACGCAGTATTTT. Amino acids: CASSPLRDLLGDTQYF.

This clonotype is medium-sized (0.01 to 0.1%). The rearrangement joins TRBV6-5 to TRBJ2-1; the D gene is possibly TRBD2 (5 bases). CDR3 length: 12 residues. The V end lost 8 bases, the J end lost 4 bases, and 9 bases lay between the germline ends. Germline V gene lookup returns CDR1 MNHEY and CDR2 SVGAGI. CDR3 loop: CASGTGYNEQFF. The CDR3 coding sequence is TGTGCCAGCGGAACGGGGTACAATGAGCAGTTCTTC.

This clonotype was counted many times. The chain carries TRBV4-1 and TRBJ2-7; 9 bases map to TRBD2. Germline CDR1 MGHRA, CDR2 YSYEKL. The junction had 11 bases not matched to a gene; V was cut back by 0 bases and J by 2 bases. The CDR3 sequence is 18 residues long. The CDR3 DNA sequence: TGCGCCAGCAGCCAAGATGGCGGGGGGCTAGCGGGAACCTACGAGCAGTACTTC. Translated: CASSQDGGGLAGTYEQYF.

This clonotype was seen repeatedly, ten times or more. The CDR3 nucleotides are TGTGCCAGCAGTTTCCGCAGGGGTGACGAGCAGTACTTC. Its translation is CASSFRRGDEQYF. The V and J genes are TRBV12-3 or TRBV12-4 and TRBJ2-7; tentative D call: TRBD1 (6 bases). This CDR3 comprises 13 residues. Trimming took off 3 bases at V and 5 bases at J, with 11 bases between the two ends.

The rearrangement links TRBV4-1 to TRBJ2-3, with D possibly matching TRBD1 (5 bases). Germline V gene data show CDR1 as MGHRA and CDR2 as YSYEKL. The CDR3 spans 16 residues. Trimming shortened V by 5 bases and J by 0 bases, and 15 bases separated the two germline ends. Written as DNA, the CDR3 is TGCGCCAGCAGCTCCCAAAGGGGCATAAGCACAGATACGCAGTATTTT. Protein: CASSSQRGISTDTQYF.

Notes on this clonotype: A much bigger clone sits one base away, suggesting this may be a read error. This chain joins TRBV7-2 and TRBJ2-5, with a possible D match to TRBD2 (5 bases). Germline CDR1 reads SGHTA; CDR2 reads FQGNSA. The CDR3 totals 13 residues. Here the CDR3 reads CASSSSTGEIQYF. The CDR3 DNA reads TGTGCCAGCAGCTCTTCGACTGGGGAGATCCAGTACTTC.

This clonotype counts as medium-sized. This sequence joins TRBV7-8 and TRBJ2-3, with 7 bases fitting TRBD2. CDR1 and CDR2 from the germline V gene are SGHVS and FQNEAQ. The CDR3 consists of 16 residues. V lost 3 bases, J lost 5 bases, and 11 bases stayed unmatched. CDR3 nucleotides: TGTGCCAGCAGCTTCCAGCGGGCCCCGGGGGGAGATACGCAGTATTTT. Its protein is CASSFQRAPGGDTQYF.

This clonotype was seen at least ten times. The chain couples TRBV12-3 or TRBV12-4 to TRBJ2-1; no clear D. Trimming shortened V by 1 base and J by 6 bases, and 7 bases separated the two germline ends. The CDR3 sequence is 13 residues long. The CDR3 region is CASSLGPRNEQFF. DNA for the CDR3: TGTGCCAGCAGTTTAGGCCCCCGCAATGAGCAGTTCTTC.

This clonotype came up a few times. The chain links TRBV6-5 to TRBJ2-5; D is ambiguous. Germline values: CDR1 MNHEY, CDR2 SVGAGI. V dropped 2 bases and J dropped 4 bases, with 14 bases sitting between them. This CDR3 spans 15 amino acids. CDR3 coding DNA: TGTGCCAGCAGTTACACCCCACAGCGCAGAGAGACCCAGTACTTC. It is translated as CASSYTPQRRETQYF.